The rows below give T cell receptor beta chains drawn from one sample of a study of metastatic and nonmetastatic thyroid tumors. With MiXCR, TCRdb reprocessed the PCR reads. The sample shows roughly 90,000 clones, 15% of them seen only once. The material sequenced was blood. The receptors here all came from a female donor with papillary thyroid cancer or a benign thyroid nodule (not recorded which). Some clones in this sample may be carry-over from other donors' samples. The CDR3 runs from the conserved cysteine through the conserved F or W. The order of the fields is V gene, J gene, D gene, clone size, CDR3 protein, CDR3 DNA. D genes are given only for firm matches. The size field reads once, few, many, or a class for an expanded clone.

>TRBV6-1|TRBJ2-1|NA|few
CASSARWGNEQFF
TGTGCCAGCAGTGCGAGGTGGGGTAATGAGCAGTTCTTC
>TRBV29-1|TRBJ2-1|TRBD2|many
CSPRLAGKQFF
TGCAGCCCCAGACTAGCGGGGAAGCAGTTCTTC
>TRBV7-8|TRBJ1-5|NA|few
CASSLAVSPEGNQPQHF
TGTGCCAGCAGCTTAGCGGTAAGCCCGGAGGGCAATCAGCCCCAGCATTTT
>TRBV6-1|TRBJ2-7|NA|few
CASNSGATYEQYF
TGTGCCAGCAATAGTGGGGCCACCTACGAGCAGTACTTC
>TRBV5-1|TRBJ2-1|TRBD2|many
CASSLSGLEYNEQFF
TGCGCCAGCAGCTTGTCTGGACTAGAGTACAATGAGCAGTTCTTC
>TRBV6-2/TRBV6-3|TRBJ2-7|NA|many
CASGATPSYEQYF
TGTGCCAGCGGGGCAACACCCTCCTACGAGCAGTACTTC
>TRBV28|TRBJ2-7|NA|many
CVVRRRTSYEQYF
TGTGTAGTGAGGAGGCGCACGTCCTACGAGCAGTACTTC
>TRBV19|TRBJ2-3|NA|many
CASRNTDTQYF
TGTGCCAGTAGAAATACAGATACGCAGTATTTT
>TRBV11-1|TRBJ2-3|NA|few
CASSSPRDGGVMADTQYF
TGTGCCAGCAGCTCCCCACGTGACGGGGGAGTTATGGCAGATACGCAGTATTTT
>TRBV7-2|TRBJ2-7|NA|many
CASSLTYEQYF
TGTGCCAGCAGCCTAACCTACGAGCAGTACTTC
>TRBV7-9|TRBJ2-7|NA|many
CASSLKTSYEQYF
TGTGCCAGCAGCTTAAAGACTTCCTACGAGCAGTACTTC
>TRBV28|TRBJ2-7|TRBD1|few
CASSSLRGTGTGDSYEQYF
TGTGCCAGCAGTTCCTTACGGGGTACCGGGACAGGGGATTCTTACGAGCAGTACTTC
>TRBV4-1|TRBJ2-3|NA|many
CASNGQGGGTDTQYF
TGCGCCAGCAATGGGCAGGGGGGCGGCACAGATACGCAGTATTTT
>TRBV5-1|TRBJ1-4|NA|many
CASSPGGGAEKLFF
TGCGCCAGCAGCCCGGGGGGGGGTGCGGAAAAACTGTTTTTT
>TRBV19|TRBJ2-1|TRBD1|many
CASSIRGGASNNEQFF
TGTGCCAGTAGTATAAGAGGGGGCGCTTCTAACAATGAGCAGTTCTTC
>TRBV29-1|TRBJ2-7|NA|many
CSVDPWGSDEQYF
TGCAGCGTTGACCCCTGGGGTTCCGACGAGCAGTACTTC